The 4 T cell receptor beta chains presented below share a single source sample, sequenced in a study of shared clonotypes between healthy human individuals. Data came from immunoSEQ multiplex PCR; TCRdb stores just in-frame clones and leaves some out. Of about 580,000 clones in the sample, 98% are singletons; the top ten hold 0.3% to 0.35%. The naive CD8 population came from CD45RO-negative cells selected for CCR7, without terminally differentiated effector memory CD45RA+ cells. The sample taken for sequencing was naive CD8+ T cells sorted from blood. These receptors all come from a man aged 25-45 years in good health.

The chain employs TRBV2 and TRBJ2-1; no firm D call. CDR1 SNHLY and CDR2 FYNNEI come from the germline V gene. The CDR3 extends over 12 amino acids. Trimming took 4 bases from V and 8 from J, leaving 9 bases between them. The CDR3 reads CASSVNRDEQFF. The CDR3 bases are TGTGCCAGCAGTGTAAATCGAGATGAGCAGTTCTTC.

The J gene is TRBJ1-5, the V gene TRBV6-5; D is perhaps TRBD1 (6 bases). Germline CDR1 and CDR2: MNHEY and SVGAGI. Trimming shortened V by 5 bases and J by 7 bases, and 15 bases separated the two germline ends. The CDR3 sequence is 14 residues long. CDR3 nucleotides: TGTGCCAGCAGTCTGCGGGGGGGCGTGCAGCCCCAGCATTTT. Translating gives CASSLRGGVQPQHF.

The gene calls are TRBV13 and TRBJ2-1; D is possibly TRBD2 (5 bases). The CDR3 runs to 14 residues. Germline CDR1 is PRHDT and CDR2 is FYEKMQ (reference sequence). The V gene lost 4 bases and the J gene lost 6 bases, with 13 bases spanning the gap. CDR3 loop: CASSSVQTTNEQFF. The CDR3 DNA sequence: TGTGCCAGCAGCTCTGTGCAGACTACCAATGAGCAGTTCTTC.

The chain is built from TRBV7-8 and TRBJ2-1, with unresolved D. Germline CDR1 SGHVS, CDR2 FQNEAQ. V was pared by 4 bases and J by 7 bases, with 5 bases between. The CDR3 length is 11 residues. The CDR3 spells CASSWVNEQFF. The CDR3 DNA reads as TGTGCCAGCAGCTGGGTAAATGAGCAGTTCTTC.